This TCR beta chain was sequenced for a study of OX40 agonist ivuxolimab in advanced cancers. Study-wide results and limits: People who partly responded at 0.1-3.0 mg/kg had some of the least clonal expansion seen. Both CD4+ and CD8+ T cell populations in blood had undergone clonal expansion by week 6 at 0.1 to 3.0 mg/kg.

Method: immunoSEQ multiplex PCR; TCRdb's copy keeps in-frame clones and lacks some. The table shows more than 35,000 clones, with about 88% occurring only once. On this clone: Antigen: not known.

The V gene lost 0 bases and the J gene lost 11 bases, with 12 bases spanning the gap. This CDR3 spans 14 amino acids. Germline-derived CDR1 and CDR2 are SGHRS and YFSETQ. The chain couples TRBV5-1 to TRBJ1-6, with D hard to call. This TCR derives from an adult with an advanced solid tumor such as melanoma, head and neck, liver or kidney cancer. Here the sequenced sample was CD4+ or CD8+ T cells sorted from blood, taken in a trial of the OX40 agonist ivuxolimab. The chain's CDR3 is CASSLAGTKAPLHF. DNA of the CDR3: TGCGCCAGCAGCTTGGCGGGCACTAAGGCACCCCTCCACTTT.